One T cell receptor beta chain is described in this entry. Antigen specificity is unknown. The junction does not match germline at one end; this may be a read error. This entry belongs to a study of shared clonotypes between healthy human individuals. Study findings and constraints: Few donors restricted represented genetic and exposure-history diversity.

Repertoires were generated with immunoSEQ multiplex PCR, while TCRdb's copy carries only in-frame clones and drops some. The data show about 1.5 million clones, roughly 98% seen once. The V gene's germline CDR1 is MNHEY and CDR2 SVGAGI. The CDR3 has 12 amino acids. This clonotype originated in a man aged 25 to 45 in good health. J is TRBJ2-7 and V is TRBV6-5, with D unresolved. Sequencing input: naive CD4+ T cells sorted from blood. The subset here: CD45RA+ positively selected. The CDR3 DNA follows: TGTGCCAGCAGTCACCCACCAGGATCTCCCTCCTTC. Translated, it gives CASSHPPGSPSF.